The 2 T cell receptor beta chains listed next were all sequenced from one sample in a study of blood T cell repertoires in COVID-19. The assay was immunoSEQ multiplex PCR, and TCRdb's table has in-frame clones only and misses some. The top ten clones hold 1.5% to 2% of a sample with more than 250,000 clones, roughly 83% of them seen once. The specimen sequenced was peripheral blood. The receptors were sampled from a woman aged 45 to 65 with acute or convalescent COVID-19.

V is TRBV18 and J is TRBJ1-2; possible D gene TRBD1, 5 bases. This CDR3 is built from 16 residues. The germline V gene encodes CDR1 KGHSH and CDR2 LQKENI. The germline V and J ends were trimmed by 1 base and 6 bases, with 18 bases remaining between them. This CDR3 is CASSPQFQARGDGYTF. For the CDR3, the DNA is TGTGCCAGCTCACCACAATTTCAGGCGCGGGGGGATGGCTACACCTTC.

V is TRBV24-1 and J is TRBJ2-7; 7 bases fit TRBD1. The CDR3 spans 15 residues. Per the germline V gene, CDR1 is KGHDR and CDR2 is SFDVKD. V was pared by 3 bases and J by 0 bases, with 4 bases of the junction left unmatched. The CDR3 coding sequence is TGTGCCACCAGTGATCCAGGACAGGACTCCTACGAGCAGTACTTC. It specifies CATSDPGQDSYEQYF.